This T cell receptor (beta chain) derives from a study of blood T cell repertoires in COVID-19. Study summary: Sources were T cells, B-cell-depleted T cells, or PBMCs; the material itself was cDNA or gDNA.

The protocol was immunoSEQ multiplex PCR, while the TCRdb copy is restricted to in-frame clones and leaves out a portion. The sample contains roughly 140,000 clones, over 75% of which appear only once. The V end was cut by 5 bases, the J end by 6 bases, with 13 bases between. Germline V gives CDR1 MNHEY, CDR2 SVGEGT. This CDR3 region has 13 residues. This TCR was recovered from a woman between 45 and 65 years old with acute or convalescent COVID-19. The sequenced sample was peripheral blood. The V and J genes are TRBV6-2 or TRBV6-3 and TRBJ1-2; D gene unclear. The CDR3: CASSDLGPHGYTF. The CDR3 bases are TGTGCCAGCAGTGACCTGGGCCCCCATGGCTACACCTTC.